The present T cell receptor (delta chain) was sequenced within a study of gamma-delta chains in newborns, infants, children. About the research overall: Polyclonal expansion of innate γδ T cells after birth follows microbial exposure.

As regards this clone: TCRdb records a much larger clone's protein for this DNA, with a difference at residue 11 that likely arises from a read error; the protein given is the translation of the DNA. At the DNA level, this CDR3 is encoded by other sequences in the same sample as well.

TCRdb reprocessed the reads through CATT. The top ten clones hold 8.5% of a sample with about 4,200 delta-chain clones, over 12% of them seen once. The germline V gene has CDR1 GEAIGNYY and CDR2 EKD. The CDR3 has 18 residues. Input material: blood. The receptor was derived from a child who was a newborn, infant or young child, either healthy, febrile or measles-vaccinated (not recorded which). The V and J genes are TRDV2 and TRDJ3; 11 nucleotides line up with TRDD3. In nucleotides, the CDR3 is TGTGCCTGTGACGTACTGGGGGATAGCTCCCGGGACACCCGACAGATGTTTTTC. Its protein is CACDVLGDSSRDTRQMFF.